One and the same sample provided the 6 T cell receptor beta chains below, sequenced in a study of blood T cell repertoires in COVID-19. Produced via immunoSEQ multiplex PCR; TCRdb's table is partial and in-frame only. The sample holds 77,000 or so clones, about 76% seen once. The sample consisted of peripheral blood. The source of these receptors is a woman over 75 with active or convalescent COVID-19.

V usage is TRBV29-1 and J usage is TRBJ1-1; D unclear. Germline V CDR1 and CDR2: SQVTM, ANQGSEA. The ends were cut back, 7 bases at V and 5 bases at J, with 14 bases in the middle. The CDR3 is 12 residues long. The CDR3 nucleotides are TGCAGCGGGGCCGGGGTTCGGACTGAAGCTTTCTTT. Amino acid sequence: CSGAGVRTEAFF.

Concerning this clone itself: Other DNA sequences from this sample encode an identical CDR3 as well. J is TRBJ2-5 and V is TRBV30; D is undetermined. Germline CDR1 is GTSNPN and CDR2 is SVGIG (reference sequence). V lost 0 bases, J lost 7 bases, and 6 bases lay in between. This CDR3 spans 11 amino acids. CDR3 in DNA: TGTGCCTGGAGTGTTTCTCGGACCCAGTACTTC. Protein: CAWSVSRTQYF. The whole variable domain, remainder taken from reference TRBV30 and TRBJ2-5, is SQTIHQWPATLVQPVGSPLSLECTVEGTSNPNLYWYRQAAGRGLQLLFYSVGIGQISSEVPQNLSASRPQDRQFILSSKKLLLSDSGFYLCAWSVSRTQYFGPGTRLLVL.

This rearrangement joins TRBV12-3 or TRBV12-4 to TRBJ2-2; D unclear. The V end lost 4 bases, the J end lost 5 bases, and 5 bases lay between the germline ends. The CDR3 is 12 residues long. CDR3 nucleotides: TGTGCCAGCAGTTATCAAACCGGGGAGCTGTTTTTT. The encoded protein is CASSYQTGELFF.

V and J are TRBV3-1 (or the pseudogene TRBV3-2) and TRBJ2-3; 11 positions agree with TRBD2. Germline CDR1 LGHDT, CDR2 YNNKEL (reference sequence). The CDR3 spans 18 residues. Trimming removed 7 bases from V and 0 bases from J; junction bases left unmatched: 12. The CDR3 here is CASITTSGGLSSTDTQYF. The CDR3 DNA reads TGTGCCAGCATTACCACTAGCGGGGGCTTAAGTAGCACAGATACGCAGTATTTT.

This chain links TRBV2 with TRBJ1-4, with a weak D call TRBD1 (6 bases). Trimming stripped 10 bases from V and 2 bases from J, with 11 bases between. CDR1 and CDR2 (germline): SNHLY, FYNNEI. This CDR3 is built from 13 residues. CDR3 protein: CAIRGLTNEKLFF. CDR3 coding DNA: TGTGCCATCAGGGGCCTCACTAATGAAAAACTGTTTTTT.

The chain employs TRBV7-6 and TRBJ2-7; 11 positions match TRBD2. The CDR3 sequence is 16 residues long. The germline V gene encodes CDR1 SGHVS and CDR2 FNYEAQ. With 1 base clipped from V and 7 bases from J, the junction kept 9 bases outside the gene matches. The CDR3 nucleotides are TGTGCCAGCAGCTTAGGGACTAGCGGGTTTGGAGGGGAGCAGTACTTC. Protein sequence: CASSLGTSGFGGEQYF.